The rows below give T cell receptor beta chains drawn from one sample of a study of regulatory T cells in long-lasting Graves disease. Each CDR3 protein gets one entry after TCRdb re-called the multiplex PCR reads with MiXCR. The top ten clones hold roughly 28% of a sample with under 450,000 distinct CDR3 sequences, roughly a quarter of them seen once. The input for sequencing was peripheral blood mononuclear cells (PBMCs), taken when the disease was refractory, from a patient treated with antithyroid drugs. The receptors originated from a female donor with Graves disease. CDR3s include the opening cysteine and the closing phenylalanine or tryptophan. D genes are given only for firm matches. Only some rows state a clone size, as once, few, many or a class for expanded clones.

cdr3_aa: CASNRGSYGYTF
cdr3_nt: TGTGCCAGCAATCGGGGGTCCTATGGCTACACCTTC
clone_size: many
d_call: -
v_call: TRBV28
j_call: TRBJ1-2

cdr3_aa: CASSFNSLYEQYF
cdr3_nt: TGCGCCAGCAGCTTCAACTCCCTCTACGAGCAGTACTTC
clone_size: many
d_call: -
v_call: TRBV5-1
j_call: TRBJ2-7

cdr3_aa: CASSLSVTTEAFF
cdr3_nt: TGTGCCAGCAGTTTATCTGTCACAACTGAAGCTTTCTTT
clone_size: -
d_call: -
v_call: TRBV27
j_call: TRBJ1-1

cdr3_aa: CSVEDPGVAGANVLTF
cdr3_nt: TGCAGCGTTGAAGATCCAGGGGTCGCTGGGGCCAACGTCCTGACTTTC
clone_size: few
d_call: -
v_call: TRBV29-1
j_call: TRBJ2-6

cdr3_aa: CAWSVPTGGPETQYF
cdr3_nt: TGTGCCTGGAGTGTACCGACAGGGGGACCAGAGACCCAGTACTTC
clone_size: -
d_call: TRBD1
v_call: TRBV30
j_call: TRBJ2-5

cdr3_aa: CAISVGDYEQYF
cdr3_nt: TGTGCCATCAGTGTTGGGGACTACGAGCAGTACTTC
clone_size: -
d_call: -
v_call: TRBV10-3
j_call: TRBJ2-7

cdr3_aa: CATSRGRGGQPQHF
cdr3_nt: TGTGCCACCAGCAGAGGCAGGGGCGGGCAGCCCCAGCATTTT
clone_size: -
d_call: -
v_call: TRBV15
j_call: TRBJ1-5

cdr3_aa: CASSRDPQSGSPLHF
cdr3_nt: TGTGCCAGCAGCCGGGACCCACAATCGGGTTCACCCCTCCACTTT
clone_size: many
d_call: -
v_call: TRBV5-5
j_call: TRBJ1-6

cdr3_aa: CASRPGQGVVHEQYF
cdr3_nt: TGTGCCAGCAGACCTGGACAGGGGGTAGTCCACGAGCAGTACTTC
clone_size: few
d_call: TRBD1
v_call: TRBV28
j_call: TRBJ2-7

cdr3_aa: CASSQWRGTGNTIYF
cdr3_nt: TGTGCCAGCAGCCAGTGGAGGGGCACTGGAAACACCATATATTTT
clone_size: once
d_call: -
v_call: TRBV7-2
j_call: TRBJ1-3

cdr3_aa: CASSRGRSGADSPLHF
cdr3_nt: TGTGCCAGCAGCCGGGGAAGGTCAGGGGCAGATTCACCCCTCCACTTT
clone_size: many
d_call: -
v_call: TRBV7-8
j_call: TRBJ1-6

cdr3_aa: CASEGGGLPETQYF
cdr3_nt: TGTGCCAGCGAAGGAGGAGGACTCCCAGAGACCCAGTACTTC
clone_size: many
d_call: -
v_call: TRBV2
j_call: TRBJ2-5

cdr3_aa: CASRDWGATNGKLFF
cdr3_nt: TGTGCCAGCAGGGACTGGGGAGCAACTAATGGAAAACTGTTTTTT
clone_size: -
d_call: -
v_call: TRBV28
j_call: TRBJ1-4

cdr3_aa: CASSLGTGRGYTF
cdr3_nt: TGTGCCAGCAGCTTAGGGACAGGGAGAGGCTACACCTTC
clone_size: many
d_call: TRBD1
v_call: TRBV28
j_call: TRBJ1-2

cdr3_aa: CSARAGVANTGELFF
cdr3_nt: TGCAGTGCTCGGGCGGGGGTCGCGAACACCGGGGAGCTGTTTTTT
clone_size: many
d_call: TRBD2
v_call: TRBV20-1
j_call: TRBJ2-2

cdr3_aa: CASSLLQPTDTQYF
cdr3_nt: TGCGCCAGCAGCTTGTTACAACCAACAGATACGCAGTATTTT
clone_size: -
d_call: -
v_call: TRBV5-1
j_call: TRBJ2-3

cdr3_aa: CASTRIRLELPGANVLTF
cdr3_nt: TGTGCCAGCACTAGAATCAGACTAGAGCTCCCTGGGGCCAACGTCCTGACTTTC
clone_size: many
d_call: -
v_call: TRBV2
j_call: TRBJ2-6

cdr3_aa: CAWSLTGTITGELFF
cdr3_nt: TGTGCCTGGAGCTTAACCGGGACTATCACCGGGGAGCTGTTTTTT
clone_size: -
d_call: TRBD2
v_call: TRBV30
j_call: TRBJ2-2

cdr3_aa: CASGSSDEGKNQPQHF
cdr3_nt: TGTGCCAGCGGGTCCTCTGATGAGGGGAAAAATCAGCCCCAGCATTTT
clone_size: few
d_call: -
v_call: TRBV5-6
j_call: TRBJ1-5

cdr3_aa: CASSYAGTSADTQYF
cdr3_nt: TGTGCCAGCAGTTACGCCGGGACTAGCGCAGATACGCAGTATTTT
clone_size: once
d_call: TRBD2
v_call: TRBV27
j_call: TRBJ2-3

cdr3_aa: CASSKTAQNEKLFF
cdr3_nt: TGTGCCAGCAGTAAGACAGCCCAGAATGAAAAACTGTTTTTT
clone_size: many
d_call: -
v_call: TRBV2
j_call: TRBJ1-4

cdr3_aa: CSVILLSGRTGELFF
cdr3_nt: TGCAGCGTTATCTTATTGTCAGGCCGGACCGGGGAGCTGTTTTTT
clone_size: -
d_call: -
v_call: TRBV29-1
j_call: TRBJ2-2

cdr3_aa: CSAPPPHGYTF
cdr3_nt: TGCAGTGCCCCCCCTCCCCATGGCTACACCTTC
clone_size: -
d_call: -
v_call: TRBV20-1
j_call: TRBJ1-2

cdr3_aa: CSAEGPSGITDTQYF
cdr3_nt: TGCAGCGCCGAGGGGCCTAGCGGGATTACAGATACGCAGTATTTT
clone_size: -
d_call: TRBD2
v_call: TRBV29-1
j_call: TRBJ2-3

cdr3_aa: CASTQGGYTDTQYF
cdr3_nt: TGTGCCAGTACCCAGGGGGGCTACACAGATACGCAGTATTTT
clone_size: many
d_call: -
v_call: TRBV11-1
j_call: TRBJ2-3

cdr3_aa: CASRGISTDTQYF
cdr3_nt: TGTGCCAGTCGAGGAATCAGCACAGATACGCAGTATTTT
clone_size: once
d_call: -
v_call: TRBV2
j_call: TRBJ2-3

cdr3_aa: CAGQGSFSYGYTF
cdr3_nt: TGTGCTGGTCAGGGGAGTTTTAGCTATGGCTACACCTTC
clone_size: -
d_call: -
v_call: TRBV30
j_call: TRBJ1-2

cdr3_aa: CASSARDSLFYGYTF
cdr3_nt: TGTGCCAGCAGTGCCCGGGACAGCCTCTTCTATGGCTACACCTTC
clone_size: -
d_call: TRBD1
v_call: TRBV25-1
j_call: TRBJ1-2

cdr3_aa: CASRRQGAPYEQYF
cdr3_nt: TGTGCCAGCAGAAGACAGGGGGCCCCCTACGAGCAGTACTTC
clone_size: few
d_call: TRBD1
v_call: TRBV28
j_call: TRBJ2-7

cdr3_aa: CASSYGGGYGYAF
cdr3_nt: TGTGCCAGCAGCTACGGAGGAGGCTATGGCTACGCCTTC
clone_size: -
d_call: -
v_call: TRBV7-3
j_call: TRBJ1-2

cdr3_aa: CASSWQVDQSQHF
cdr3_nt: TGTGCCAGCAGTTGGCAGGTCGATCAGTCCCAGCATTTT
clone_size: few
d_call: -
v_call: TRBV2
j_call: TRBJ1-5

cdr3_aa: CSATGGYEQYF
cdr3_nt: TGCAGTGCTACGGGTGGCTACGAGCAGTACTTC
clone_size: many
d_call: -
v_call: TRBV20-1
j_call: TRBJ2-7

cdr3_aa: CASSLDLTGVSGELFF
cdr3_nt: TGTGCCAGCAGCTTGGATTTAACGGGAGTCTCCGGGGAGCTGTTTTTT
clone_size: few
d_call: -
v_call: TRBV5-4
j_call: TRBJ2-2

cdr3_aa: CASSATQGAETQYF
cdr3_nt: TGTGCCAGCTCAGCGACACAGGGGGCAGAGACCCAGTACTTC
clone_size: -
d_call: TRBD1
v_call: TRBV18
j_call: TRBJ2-5

cdr3_aa: CATSLRGGGQYNSPLHF
cdr3_nt: TGTGCCACCAGCCTTCGAGGGGGGGGACAGTATAATTCACCCCTCCACTTT
clone_size: -
d_call: TRBD1
v_call: TRBV15
j_call: TRBJ1-6

cdr3_aa: CSAMAPGLQPGNIQYF
cdr3_nt: TGCAGTGCGATGGCCCCGGGATTACAGCCCGGGAACATTCAGTACTTC
clone_size: many
d_call: -
v_call: TRBV20-1
j_call: TRBJ2-4

cdr3_aa: CASLGGAPDYEQYF
cdr3_nt: TGTGCCAGCTTGGGGGGCGCCCCGGACTACGAGCAGTACTTC
clone_size: few
d_call: -
v_call: TRBV28
j_call: TRBJ2-7

cdr3_aa: CASRPGDWGAFF
cdr3_nt: TGTGCCAGCAGACCAGGGGACTGGGGGGCTTTCTTT
clone_size: few
d_call: -
v_call: TRBV6-1
j_call: TRBJ1-1

cdr3_aa: CSETGLAMSSYNEQFF
cdr3_nt: TGCAGTGAAACGGGACTAGCGATGAGCTCCTACAATGAGCAGTTCTTC
clone_size: -
d_call: TRBD2
v_call: TRBV20-1
j_call: TRBJ2-1

cdr3_aa: CASSLGGGVMNTEAFF
cdr3_nt: TGTGCCAGCAGCTTAGGTGGGGGGGTCATGAACACTGAAGCTTTCTTT
clone_size: few
d_call: -
v_call: TRBV7-2
j_call: TRBJ1-1

cdr3_aa: CASSPSLGTDTQYF
cdr3_nt: TGTGCCAGCAGCCCGAGCCTCGGCACAGATACGCAGTATTTT
clone_size: -
d_call: -
v_call: TRBV2
j_call: TRBJ2-3

cdr3_aa: CASSSPQGGRTQETQYF
cdr3_nt: TGTGCCAGCAGCTCCCCCCAGGGCGGGAGGACCCAAGAGACCCAGTACTTC
clone_size: many
d_call: TRBD2
v_call: TRBV7-2
j_call: TRBJ2-5

cdr3_aa: CASSLGQVGDQPQHF
cdr3_nt: TGTGCCAGCAGCCTCGGACAGGTGGGGGATCAGCCCCAGCATTTT
clone_size: many
d_call: TRBD1
v_call: TRBV6-1
j_call: TRBJ1-5

cdr3_aa: CASTLTLGSYEQYF
cdr3_nt: TGTGCCAGCACTTTAACGTTGGGCTCCTACGAGCAGTACTTC
clone_size: -
d_call: -
v_call: TRBV28
j_call: TRBJ2-7

cdr3_aa: CASSLTGTGYGYTF
cdr3_nt: TGTGCCAGCAGCTTAACCGGGACAGGGTATGGCTACACCTTC
clone_size: few
d_call: TRBD1
v_call: TRBV7-9
j_call: TRBJ1-2

cdr3_aa: CSAALGLGGTEAFF
cdr3_nt: TGCAGCGCCGCTTTGGGTTTGGGGGGCACTGAAGCTTTCTTT
clone_size: -
d_call: -
v_call: TRBV29-1
j_call: TRBJ1-1

cdr3_aa: CASSQDPGANTEAFF
cdr3_nt: TGTGCCAGCAGCCAAGACCCCGGGGCGAACACTGAAGCTTTCTTT
clone_size: few
d_call: -
v_call: TRBV3-1
j_call: TRBJ1-1

cdr3_aa: CASSPTSRDGEQYF
cdr3_nt: TGTGCCAGCTCACCAACGTCGAGGGACGGCGAGCAGTACTTC
clone_size: -
d_call: -
v_call: TRBV18
j_call: TRBJ2-7

cdr3_aa: CASSTPFGRGSYEQYF
cdr3_nt: TGTGCCAGCAGTACCCCCTTTGGGCGGGGCTCCTACGAGCAGTACTTC
clone_size: many
d_call: -
v_call: TRBV28
j_call: TRBJ2-7

cdr3_aa: CSAPTWDGYTF
cdr3_nt: TGCAGCGCACCCACATGGGATGGCTACACCTTC
clone_size: few
d_call: -
v_call: TRBV29-1
j_call: TRBJ1-2

cdr3_aa: CASSGPTDGTSGVSPFYEQYF
cdr3_nt: TGTGCCAGCAGCGGCCCCACTGACGGGACTAGCGGCGTTTCTCCTTTCTACGAGCAGTACTTC
clone_size: -
d_call: TRBD2
v_call: TRBV9
j_call: TRBJ2-7

cdr3_aa: CASRPTSGNSGELFF
cdr3_nt: TGTGCCAGCAGACCGACTAGCGGGAACTCCGGGGAGCTGTTTTTT
clone_size: few
d_call: TRBD2
v_call: TRBV7-3
j_call: TRBJ2-2

cdr3_aa: CASSPTGRATYGYTF
cdr3_nt: TGTGCCAGCAGTCCGACAGGACGAGCGACCTATGGCTACACCTTC
clone_size: many
d_call: -
v_call: TRBV27
j_call: TRBJ1-2

cdr3_aa: CASSYNPGFNTKAFF
cdr3_nt: TGTGCCAGCAGTTACAATCCAGGGTTCAACACTAAAGCTTTCTTT
clone_size: -
d_call: -
v_call: TRBV6-5
j_call: TRBJ1-1

cdr3_aa: CASSFQGAMSEAFF
cdr3_nt: TGTGCCAGCAGTTTTCAGGGGGCGATGTCTGAAGCTTTCTTT
clone_size: many
d_call: TRBD1
v_call: TRBV28
j_call: TRBJ1-1